What follows is one T cell receptor (beta chain) and its context. What antigen it recognizes has not been identified. No base qualities exist here, and no much larger clone lies one base off it. The data are from a study of human T cells and chemical hapten exposure (dated by TCRdb to about 2021). For context, the study as a whole: For sensitization, 2% DPC in acetone was applied to an approximately 2 cm by approximately 2 cm area of upper inner arm skin. Patients additionally received weekly therapeutic DPC doses to the scalp throughout the roughly 25-week study period. Patch testing on the upper back used Finn chambers containing 0.01% DPC, with scoring done after 6 days according to International Contact Dermatitis Research Group standards. Alopecia areata with under or over 50% scalp involvement, alopecia totalis and alopecia universalis were represented in the patient cohort, which was mostly female. The libraries were sequenced as a pool, and the TCR yield per sample differed mostly because of small variations in library volumes within the pool. In alopecia patients, the study followed how the peripheral blood TCR repertoire changed in vivo over primary and secondary sensitization to diphenylcyclopropenone (DPC), a hapten. Blood samples were taken from patients before sensitization (week 0) and at 2, 6 and about 24 weeks after DPC sensitization. Blood for TCR sequencing was provided by twenty-nine alopecia patients at one to four time points (pre-sensitization, 2, 6 and 24 weeks).

The CDR3 covers 18 residues, taking in both the cysteine and the phenylalanine. CDR3 DNA is the only sequence kept; it has 54 bases, read in frame from the first base. At the junction V is shortened by 4 bases and J by 0 bases; bases outside the gene matches: 12. The germline V gene encodes CDR1 MNHEY and CDR2 SVGEGT. The time point tag for this specimen amounts to: pre-sensitization, week 0. Sample treatment or condition, as interpreted from the label and publication: therapeutic diphenylcyclopropenone sensitization with weekly scalp DPC. At every patch-test visit, the blood draw took place before the patch test was put on. Patients were considered eligible if aged 18 to 70, diagnosed with alopecia and deemed suitable for DPC therapy, and patients were excluded if pregnant. Total RNA was extracted from unfractionated whole blood that had been collected in Tempus Blood RNA tubes. The full study reports these points: After repeated subsampling, changes were observed in the strength of the expansion versus patch-test correlation and in the threshold at which the correlation became significant. Because every patient had alopecia, a presumed autoimmune disease, the patients' immune response might differ from that of healthy individuals. A positive correlation was found between the number of PT1 expanded TCRs and patch test score, with significance reached at thresholds 8, 16 and 32 but not 4. No change with DPC sensitization was found in the number of TCRs above 1 in 1000 frequency, and no evidence of global repertoire structure alterations was found. Expanded TCRs formed significantly more large CDR3 similarity clusters than pre-sensitization or healthy control sets, consistent with antigen-driven responses.

Library prep was done by RACE. Instrument used: NextSeq 500. Library preparation attached unique molecular identifiers to individual cDNA molecules for quantitative, reproducible TCR counting. For every blood RNA sample, sequencing covered both the TCR alpha and TCR beta chains. Regarding the original processing steps: A median of around 100,000 TCRs per sample was observed, with a range of roughly 20,000 to 750,000. The Decombinator software suite was used to annotate the V, J and CDR3 of the TCR reads. To make PS versus PT1 abundance plots, every sample was subsampled to the same number of TCRs (28,000). TCRs were defined as expanded if absent before sensitization and observed at least eight times at the 2-week time point. TCRdb itself trimmed the public reads at Q25 with fastp, ran MiXCR and retained productive beta chains. Entries that share a CDR3 protein sequence are merged under the most common genes and DNA. The authors' filters were not applied to this entry. This sample lists fewer than 300,000 distinct CDR3 sequences; 7.5% to 9% were detected once. The top ten hold about 1.1% of the sample.

The TCR comes from a man between 18 and 35 years old with alopecia areata. Some clones in this sample may be carry-over from other donors' samples. Sequenced here: whole blood, sampled in connection with sensitization to the hapten diphenylcyclopropenone (DPC). The rearranged chain carries TRBV6-2 or TRBV6-3 and TRBJ1-5, with 7 central nucleotides matching TRBD1. The CDR3 reads as follows: CASSSFGRTGISNQPQHF. Read as DNA, the sequence is TGTGCCAGCAGTTCGTTTGGCCGGACAGGAATTAGCAATCAGCCCCAGCATTTT.